Presented here are 23 T cell receptor beta chains from one specimen sequenced in a study of OX40 agonist ivuxolimab in advanced cancers. Repertoires were generated with immunoSEQ multiplex PCR, while TCRdb's copy carries only in-frame clones and drops some. The sample has nearly 70,000 clones, 83% seen once; the top ten hold approximately 1.5%. The specimen comprised CD4+ or CD8+ T cells sorted from blood, sampled in a trial of the OX40 agonist ivuxolimab. The receptor set was obtained from an adult with an advanced solid tumor such as melanoma, head and neck, liver or kidney cancer.

Only one count was recorded for this clone. The CDR3 DNA follows: TGTGCCAGCAGCGTAGTAGGGTGGCAGGGAGGTAACACAGATACGCAGTATTTT. Protein: CASSVVGWQGGNTDTQYF. The chain employs TRBV9 and TRBJ2-3, with D perhaps matching TRBD2 (6 bases). V was pared by 0 bases and J by 2 bases, with 19 bases between. Germline V gene sequence: CDR1 SGDLS, CDR2 YYNGEE. The CDR3 has 18 amino acids. Combining the CDR3 with reference TRBV9 and TRBJ2-3 gives the whole variable domain DSGVTQTPKHLITATGQRVTLRCSPRSGDLSVYWYQQSLDQGLQFLIQYYNGEERAKGNILERFSAQQFPDLHSELNLSSLELGDSALYFCASSVVGWQGGNTDTQYFGPGTRLTVL.

This chain links TRBV18 with TRBJ1-6, with TRBD1 identical over 8 bases. CDR1 KGHSH and CDR2 LQKENI come from the germline V gene. This CDR3 region has 13 residues. Trimming took 6 bases from V and 8 from J; bases not matched to a gene: 3. This chain's CDR3 is CASSQDRDSPLHF. In nucleotides, the CDR3 is TGTGCCAGCTCGCAGGACAGGGATTCACCCCTCCACTTT.

The sample holds one count of this clone. The chain uses TRBV7-8 and TRBJ1-2; no firm D call. This CDR3 has 13 amino acids. The V gene's germline CDR1 is SGHVS and CDR2 FQNEAQ. Trimming took 4 bases from V and 6 from J, leaving 12 bases between them. CDR3 in DNA: TGTGCCAGCAGCTGGGAGTCGGGGAATGGCTACACCTTC. Encoded protein: CASSWESGNGYTF.

The gene calls are TRBV28 and TRBJ2-2; 11 bases match TRBD2. J was trimmed by 2 bases and V by 5 bases; bases with no gene match: 4. Germline CDR1 and CDR2: MDHEN and SYDVKM. The CDR3 has 16 amino acids. This CDR3 reads CASSLLAGANTGELFF. The CDR3 region has the DNA TGTGCCAGCAGTCTACTAGCGGGGGCTAACACCGGGGAGCTGTTTTTT.

The chain joins TRBV11-1 to TRBJ1-1; D is perhaps TRBD1 (5 bases). Trimming removed 7 bases at V and 7 bases at J, with 16 bases between. CDR1 and CDR2 (germline): SGHAT, FQDESV (reference sequence). The CDR3 has 13 residues. The DNA for the CDR3 is TGTGCCAGCACCTTCGAAGAAGGGGTTGAAGCTTTCTTT. As protein: CASTFEEGVEAFF. The entire variable domain, with the rest obtained from reference TRBV11-1 and TRBJ1-1, is as follows: EAEVAQSPRYKITEKSQAVAFWCDPISGHATLYWYRQILGQGPELLVQFQDESVVDDSQLPKDRFSAERLKGVDSTLKIQPAELGDSAMYLCASTFEEGVEAFFGQGTRLTVV.

The gene calls are TRBV5-1 and TRBJ2-1; 12 nucleotides match TRBD2. Losses at the gene ends were 3 bases for V and 0 bases for J; bases not matched to a gene: 1. CDR3 length equals 16 residues. Germline V CDR1 and CDR2: SGHRS, YFSETQ. CDR3 residues: CASSSTSGGSYNEQFF. The CDR3 nucleotides read TGCGCCAGCAGCTCGACTAGCGGGGGCTCCTACAATGAGCAGTTCTTC.

The chain recombines TRBV4-1 with TRBJ1-2; D gene unclear. The CDR3 totals 13 residues. From germline, CDR1 is MGHRA and CDR2 YSYEKL. Trimming cost V 0 bases and J 0 bases, with 2 bases left between them. Here the CDR3 reads CASSQEPNYGYTF. DNA of the CDR3: TGCGCCAGCAGCCAAGAACCTAACTATGGCTACACCTTC.

The J gene is TRBJ1-1, the V gene TRBV5-1; 8 bases match TRBD1. From germline, CDR1 is SGHRS and CDR2 YFSETQ. CDR3 length equals 15 residues. Trimming at V came to 4 bases and at J to 3 bases, leaving 8 bases not matched to a gene. The CDR3 region is CASSPTDRGDTEAFF. CDR3 in DNA: TGCGCCAGCAGCCCTACCGACAGGGGAGACACTGAAGCTTTCTTT.

This chain uses TRBV5-1 with TRBJ2-7; D is perhaps TRBD1 or TRBD2 (5 bases each). The V gene lost 0 bases and the J gene lost 2 bases, with 9 bases spanning the gap. Germline-derived CDR1 and CDR2 are SGHRS and YFSETQ. This CDR3 spans 14 amino acids. The CDR3 loop reads CASSLVQGAYEQYF. As DNA, the CDR3 is TGCGCCAGCAGCTTGGTTCAGGGAGCCTACGAGCAGTACTTC.

The chain joins TRBV29-1 to TRBJ1-2; D gene unclear. The CDR3 has 12 residues. Deletions cut 5 bases from V and 4 bases from J, with 11 bases between. Germline V CDR1 and CDR2: SQVTM, ANQGSEA. CDR3 coding DNA: TGCAGCGTTTGGGGAGTAACCTATGGCTACACCTTC. Translating it yields CSVWGVTYGYTF.

The chain is built from TRBV25-1 and TRBJ2-3; TRBD2 matches 8 bases. Per germline, CDR1 MGHDK and CDR2 SYGVNS. The V gene end was trimmed by 6 bases and the J gene end by 3 bases; junction bases not matched to a gene: 11. The CDR3 is 16 amino acids. The CDR3 is CASSKSTSDYTDTQYF. DNA of the CDR3: TGTGCCAGCAGCAAATCGACTAGCGACTATACAGATACGCAGTATTTT.

On this clone: Mismatch with germline at one junction end may stem from a read error. The CDR3 region has the DNA TGTGCCAGCAGCCTAGCGGGGGGCTTCACAGATACGCAGTATTTT. Residues: CASSLAGGFTDTQYF. The chain employs TRBV7-9 and TRBJ2-3; 11 nucleotides line up with TRBD2. Germline CDR1 reads SEHNR; CDR2 reads FQNEAQ (reference sequence). The CDR3 spans 15 residues.

This chain connects TRBV11-2 to TRBJ2-7; no clear D. The CDR3 loop spans 14 amino acids. CDR1 is SGHAT and CDR2 is FQNNGV in the germline V gene. Deletions cut 3 bases from V and 4 bases from J, with 13 bases between. The CDR3 loop is CASSFSQAGYEQYF. The CDR3 nucleotides read TGTGCCAGCAGCTTTAGCCAGGCAGGATACGAGCAGTACTTC.

The rearrangement links TRBV5-5 to TRBJ2-6, with TRBD1 matching over 11 bases. With 3 bases clipped from V and 0 bases from J, the junction kept 2 bases outside the gene matches. From germline, CDR1 is SGHKS and CDR2 YYEKEE (reference sequence). The CDR3 is 17 amino acids. CDR3 DNA: TGTGCCAGCAGCTCGGGGACAGGGGGCTCTGGGGCCAACGTCCTGACTTTC. Its translation: CASSSGTGGSGANVLTF.

In this sample, this clone turned up once. The chain couples TRBV7-2 to TRBJ2-3, with 10 bases lining up with TRBD2. The CDR3 loop spans 15 amino acids. The V gene end was trimmed by 4 bases and the J gene end by 7 bases; junction bases not matched to a gene: 8. Germline V lookup: CDR1 SGHTA, CDR2 FQGNSA. The CDR3 sequence is CASSSRLAGGNTQYF. Here the CDR3 DNA reads TGTGCCAGCAGCTCCCGACTAGCGGGTGGGAATACGCAGTATTTT.

This chain's CDR3 is CASSRGTATQETQYF. CDR3 nucleotide sequence: TGCGCCAGCAGCCGAGGGACAGCAACTCAAGAGACCCAGTACTTC. V is TRBV5-1 and J is TRBJ2-5; 7 bases line up with TRBD1. This CDR3 spans 15 amino acids. In germline, CDR1 is SGHRS, CDR2 YFSETQ. Losses at the gene ends were 4 bases for V and 2 bases for J; bases not matched to a gene: 8. Full variable domain (rest looked up from reference TRBV5-1 and TRBJ2-5): KAGVTQTPRYLIKTRGQQVTLSCSPISGHRSVSWYQQTPGQGLQFLFEYFSETQRNKGNFPGRFSGRQFSNSRSEMNVSTLELGDSALYLCASSRGTATQETQYFGPGTRLLVL.

The rearrangement uses TRBV11-3 and TRBJ2-5; D is possibly TRBD2 (6 bases). V was shortened by 4 bases and J by 5 bases, with 20 bases between the two germline ends. Germline-derived CDR1 and CDR2 are SGHNT and YENEEA. There are 16 residues in the CDR3. The CDR3, as DNA: TGTGCCAGCAGCTCAGGCGGGGCAAGCGGTGGGGAGACCCAGTACTTC. This translates into CASSSGGASGGETQYF. The whole variable domain, remainder taken from reference TRBV11-3 and TRBJ2-5, is EAGVVQSPRYKIIEKKQPVAFWCNPISGHNTLYWYLQNLGQGPELLIRYENEEAVDDSQLPKDRFSAERLKGVDSTLKIQPAELGDSAVYLCASSSGGASGGETQYFGPGTRLLVL.

This chain uses TRBV13 with TRBJ2-7; no firm D call. Trimming removed 5 bases at V and 5 bases at J, with 7 bases between. CDR1 and CDR2 from the germline V gene are PRHDT and FYEKMQ (reference sequence). The CDR3 spans 11 residues. The CDR3, as DNA: TGTGCCAGCAGCCAAGCCGACGAGCAGTACTTC. Residues: CASSQADEQYF.

This clone was counted once. The gene calls are TRBV2 and TRBJ1-1, with 9 bases aligning to TRBD1. Germline CDR1 SNHLY, CDR2 FYNNEI. CDR3 length: 12 residues. Unmatched junction bases numbered 6, after V lost 5 bases and J lost 11 bases. The CDR3 loop is CASSRDGQGAFF. The CDR3 DNA reads TGTGCCAGCAGTCGAGACGGACAGGGGGCTTTCTTT.

V gene TRBV5-1 combines with J gene TRBJ1-5; perhaps TRBD1 as D (6 bases). Trimming removed 4 bases from V and 6 bases from J, with 14 bases in between. The CDR3 loop spans 14 amino acids. Germline V gene sequence: CDR1 SGHRS, CDR2 YFSETQ. The chain's CDR3 is CASSEGHRSQPQHF. CDR3 nucleotides: TGCGCCAGCAGCGAGGGACACAGATCTCAGCCCCAGCATTTT.

The CDR3 region has the DNA TGTGCCAGCCGAACCTCCGGGACAGGGCTAAACATTCAGTACTTC. Residues: CASRTSGTGLNIQYF. This sequence joins TRBV28 and TRBJ2-4; 9 bases agree with TRBD1. This CDR3 comprises 15 residues. Germline lookup yields CDR1 MDHEN and CDR2 SYDVKM. J was trimmed by 6 bases and V by 8 bases; bases with no gene match: 11.

This clone was observed a single time. V is TRBV15 and J is TRBJ1-1, with D unclear. The ends were cut back, 1 base at V and 1 base at J, with 10 bases in the middle. In germline, CDR1 is LNHNV, CDR2 YYDKDF (reference sequence). CDR3 length: 15 residues. The CDR3 DNA sequence: TGTGCCACCAGCAGAGGGGGTGCATCGAACACTGAAGCTTTCTTT. Its protein product is CATSRGGASNTEAFF.

The chain combines TRBV19 with TRBJ2-5; 8 nucleotides match TRBD1. With 3 bases clipped from V and 2 bases from J, the junction kept 5 bases outside the gene matches. The CDR3 sequence is 15 residues long. CDR1 LNHDA and CDR2 SQIVND come from the germline V gene (reference sequence). DNA of the CDR3: TGTGCCAGTAGTATGGGCAGGGGGCGGCAAGAGACCCAGTACTTC. Translated, it gives CASSMGRGRQETQYF.